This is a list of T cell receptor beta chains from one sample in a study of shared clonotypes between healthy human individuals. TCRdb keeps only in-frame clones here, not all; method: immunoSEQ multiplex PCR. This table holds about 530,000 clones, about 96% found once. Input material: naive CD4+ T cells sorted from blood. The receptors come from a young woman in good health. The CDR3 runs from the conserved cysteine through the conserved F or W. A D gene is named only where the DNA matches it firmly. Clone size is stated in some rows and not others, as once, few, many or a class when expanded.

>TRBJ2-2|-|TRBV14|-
TGTGCCAGCAGCCAAGATCCCCCCAACACCGGGGAGCTGTTTTTT
CASSQDPPNTGELFF
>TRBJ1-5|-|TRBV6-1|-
TGTGCCAGCAAAATGGACAGCTCGTATCAGCCCCAGCATTTT
CASKMDSSYQPQHF
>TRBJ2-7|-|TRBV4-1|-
TGCGCCAGCAGCCAAGGATGGCAGAGCTACGAGCAGTACTTC
CASSQGWQSYEQYF
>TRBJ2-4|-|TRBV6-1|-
TGTGCCAGCAGTTCGCCCTATGCCTTGGGAAACATTCAGTACTTC
CASSSPYALGNIQYF
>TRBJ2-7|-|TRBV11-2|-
TGTGCCAGCAGCCATAAGTTCTACGAGCAGTACTTC
CASSHKFYEQYF
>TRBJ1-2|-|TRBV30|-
TGTGCCTGGAGTGTACATTCAGGGAACTATGGCTACACCTTC
CAWSVHSGNYGYTF
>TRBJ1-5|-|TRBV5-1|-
TGCGCCAGCAGCTTGGATCAGCCCCAGCATTTT
CASSLDQPQHF
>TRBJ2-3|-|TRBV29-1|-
TGCAGCGTTGGTCTAGCCCCCACAGATACGCAGTATTTT
CSVGLAPTDTQYF
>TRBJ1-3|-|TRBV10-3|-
TGTGCCATCAGTGAGTCAACAACCTCTGGAAACACCATATATTTT
CAISESTTSGNTIYF
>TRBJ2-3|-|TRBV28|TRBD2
TGTGCCAGCAGTTTAGGCGGGAGGTTAGATACGCAGTATTTT
CASSLGGRLDTQYF
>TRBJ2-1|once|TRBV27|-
TGTGCCAGCAGTTTAGATCCCGAAACGATCCACAATGAGCAGTTCTTC
CASSLDPETIHNEQFF
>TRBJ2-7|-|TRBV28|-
TGTGCCAGCAGTTCGGGCCGCTCCTACGAGCAGTACTTC
CASSSGRSYEQYF
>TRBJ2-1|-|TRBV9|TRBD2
TGTGCCAGCAGCGTTCGCGGGACTAGCGGTTACAATGAGCAGTTCTTC
CASSVRGTSGYNEQFF
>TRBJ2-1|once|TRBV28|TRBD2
TGTGCCAGCATCCCCGGCGTAGCGGGAGGCAATGAGCAGTTCTTC
CASIPGVAGGNEQFF